Following are 16 T cell receptor beta chains from one sample sequenced in a study of regulatory T cells in long-lasting Graves disease. Time point reported: newly diagnosed GD, antithyroid drugs for less than 3 months. Isolated PBMC RNA provided the starting material for the TCR library. The authors built TCR beta libraries using iRepertoire HTBI primers and Arm-PCR of CDR3 regions. TCRdb called the multiplex PCR reads again in MiXCR, with one record for every CDR3 protein. The sample has some 250,000 distinct CDR3 sequences, approximately 18% seen once; the top ten hold roughly 15%. This sample also appeared in a second study, on T cells in Graves' hyperthyroidism and ophthalmopathy.

The material was peripheral blood mononuclear cells (PBMCs), obtained at new diagnosis, from a patient treated with antithyroid drugs. Receptors originate from a woman in her 30s with Graves disease.

On this clonotype: Possible read error: a much larger clone is one base away. The chain links TRBV5-5 to TRBJ1-5, with 7 nucleotides matching TRBD1. This CDR3 region has 14 residues. Trimming took 2 bases from V and 6 from J; bases not matched to a gene: 5. The germline gives CDR1 SGHKS, CDR2 YYEKEE (reference sequence). Here the CDR3 DNA reads TGTGCCAGCAGCTTAAACAGGGACAGTCAGCCCCAGCATTTT. It translates to CASSLNRDSQPQHF.

In its sample, this clonotype was seen many times. The J gene is TRBJ1-1, the V gene TRBV12-3 or TRBV12-4, with TRBD1 as a possible D gene (5 bases). V was trimmed by 2 bases and J by 3 bases, leaving 13 bases between them. CDR3 size: 15 residues. CDR3 sequence: CASSLTGEEDTEAFF. CDR3 nucleotides: TGTGCCAGCAGTTTAACAGGTGAAGAGGACACTGAAGCTTTCTTT.

Only a few counts were recorded for this clonotype. This chain uses TRBV29-1 with TRBJ2-6; 8 nucleotides align to TRBD2. Germline loops: CDR1 SQVTM, CDR2 ANQGSEA. The V segment lost 7 bases and the J segment 2 bases; nucleotides outside the gene matches: 19. The CDR3 extends over 19 amino acids. The CDR3 DNA follows: TGCAGCGCCGAGGTAGTAGCGGGGAACCTCTCCCCTGGGGCCAACGTCCTGACTTTC. Translating gives CSAEVVAGNLSPGANVLTF.

In regard to this clonotype: A much larger clone is a single base away; this may be a read error. Because the CDR3 is missing its conserved closing phenylalanine or tryptophan, this is likely a read error. The CDR3 nucleotides read TGTGCCAGCAGTGGGGGGTTACGGAACACTGAAGCTTTCTCT. Its protein product is CASSGGLRNTEAFS. The rearrangement joins TRBV6-2 or TRBV6-3 to TRBJ1-1, with TRBD1 as a possible D gene (5 bases). Trimming cost V 5 bases and J 1 base, with 11 bases left between them. The CDR3 sequence is 14 residues long. Germline V gene sequence: CDR1 MNHEY, CDR2 SVGEGT.

This clonotype was detected only a few times. The chain is built from TRBV10-1 and TRBJ2-5; D may be TRBD2 (5 bases). Trimming stripped 2 bases from V and 4 bases from J, with 11 bases between. CDR3 length equals 14 residues. Germline V gene data show CDR1 as WNHNN and CDR2 as SYGVQD (reference sequence). The CDR3 spells CASSEDPRAETQYF. The CDR3, as DNA: TGCGCCAGCAGTGAGGACCCGAGGGCAGAGACCCAGTACTTC.

This clonotype was recorded at least ten times. The chain has TRBV5-1 and TRBJ2-7; tentative D call: TRBD2 (5 bases). Germline loops: CDR1 SGHRS, CDR2 YFSETQ. V was cut by 0 bases and J by 3 bases, with 10 bases left in between. This CDR3 has 14 amino acids. The DNA for the CDR3 is TGCGCCAGCAGCTTGGAGGGAGAGAACTACGAGCAGTACTTC. It is translated as CASSLEGENYEQYF.

The sample holds many counts of this clonotype. The gene calls are TRBV20-1 and TRBJ1-1; TRBD1 is a possible D gene (5 bases). Trimming took off 3 bases at V and 5 bases at J, with 16 bases between the two ends. Germline V gene data show CDR1 as DFQATT and CDR2 as SNEGSKA (reference sequence). This CDR3 spans 14 amino acids. CDR3 sequence: CSARGGGVDTEAFF. As DNA, the CDR3 is TGCAGTGCTAGGGGGGGGGGGGTTGATACTGAAGCTTTCTTT.

There are many counts of this clonotype. The chain links TRBV6-1 to TRBJ1-1; D ambiguous. This CDR3 is 14 amino acids long. Germline CDR1 and CDR2: MNHNS and SASEGT. Deletions cut 4 bases from V and 0 bases from J, with 9 bases between. The CDR3 spells CASSVTTVNTEAFF. The DNA of the CDR3 is TGTGCCAGCAGTGTTACGACGGTGAACACTGAAGCTTTCTTT.

The V call is TRBV19, the J call TRBJ1-5; D is perhaps TRBD1 (5 bases). Germline V gives CDR1 LNHDA, CDR2 SQIVND (reference sequence). The CDR3 length is 13 residues. V lost 2 bases and J 5 bases, leaving 7 bases between the germline ends. In nucleotides, the CDR3 is TGTGCCAGTAGTATAAGGGGAGATCAGCCCCAGCATTTT. Amino acid sequence: CASSIRGDQPQHF. The whole variable domain, remainder taken from reference TRBV19 and TRBJ1-5, is DGGITQSPKYLFRKEGQNVTLSCEQNLNHDAMYWYRQDPGQGLRLIYYSQIVNDFQKGDIAEGYSVSREKKESFPLTVTSAQKNPTAFYLCASSIRGDQPQHFGDGTRLSIL.

This clonotype was observed a handful of times. The CDR3 coding sequence is TGTGCCACCAGCATATCCGGGACAGGGGCCGGCTACACCTTC. It specifies CATSISGTGAGYTF. The chain carries TRBV15 and TRBJ1-2; 10 bases map to TRBD1. J was trimmed by 8 bases and V by 4 bases; bases with no gene match: 7. The V gene's germline CDR1 is LNHNV and CDR2 YYDKDF (reference sequence). CDR3 length: 14 amino acids.

This clonotype was counted many times. The chain is built from TRBV7-9 and TRBJ1-1; D perhaps matches TRBD1 (5 bases). CDR3 length equals 15 residues. The germline gives CDR1 SEHNR, CDR2 FQNEAQ (reference sequence). The V and J ends lost 5 bases and 10 bases respectively, with 23 bases between them. CDR3 loop: CASSARNQGPAIAFF. The DNA of the CDR3 is TGTGCCAGCAGCGCCCGAAACCAGGGCCCCGCGATAGCTTTCTTT.

V gene TRBV2 combines with J gene TRBJ2-7, with D possibly TRBD1 on 6 matching bases. CDR1 SNHLY and CDR2 FYNNEI come from the germline V gene. V lost 6 bases, J lost 3 bases, and 9 bases lay in between. CDR3 length: 12 residues. The CDR3 DNA sequence: TGTGCCAGCAGGGAACAGGGCTACGAGCAGTACTTC. Residues: CASREQGYEQYF.

This clonotype was seen ten or more times. J is TRBJ1-2 and V is TRBV6-1, with D unresolved. Per germline, CDR1 MNHNS and CDR2 SASEGT. V lost 2 bases to trimming and J lost 1 base, with 14 bases between them. This CDR3 is 16 amino acids long. CDR3 amino acids: CASSEFRRADNYGYTF. DNA of the CDR3: TGTGCCAGCAGTGAATTTCGTAGGGCCGATAACTATGGCTACACCTTC.

This chain links TRBV19 with TRBJ1-5; tentatively, D is TRBD1 (5 bases). The CDR3 length is 17 residues. Trimming cost V 0 bases and J 0 bases, with 12 bases left between them. The germline V gene has CDR1 LNHDA and CDR2 SQIVND (reference sequence). The CDR3 protein is CASSIDLGGTSNQPQHF. CDR3 in DNA: TGTGCCAGTAGTATAGATCTAGGAGGGACTAGCAATCAGCCCCAGCATTTT.

This clonotype appeared many times. The chain links TRBV27 to TRBJ1-6; 10 nucleotides agree with TRBD1. The junction had 5 bases not matched to a gene; V was cut back by 0 bases and J by 6 bases. This CDR3 has 17 residues. Looked up from germline, CDR1 is MNHEY and CDR2 is SMNVEV (reference sequence). The CDR3 sequence is CASSLSPGQGRNSPLHF. The CDR3 DNA reads TGTGCCAGCAGTTTATCCCCGGGACAGGGGCGTAATTCACCCCTCCACTTT.

The chain has TRBV12-3 or TRBV12-4 and TRBJ1-6; 7 nucleotides match TRBD1. After removal of 2 bases from V and 10 bases from J, the junction contained 5 bases not matched to a gene. CDR3 length: 14 amino acids. The CDR3 sequence is CASSLQGEESPLHF. For the CDR3, the DNA is TGTGCCAGCAGTTTACAGGGGGAGGAATCACCCCTCCACTTT.